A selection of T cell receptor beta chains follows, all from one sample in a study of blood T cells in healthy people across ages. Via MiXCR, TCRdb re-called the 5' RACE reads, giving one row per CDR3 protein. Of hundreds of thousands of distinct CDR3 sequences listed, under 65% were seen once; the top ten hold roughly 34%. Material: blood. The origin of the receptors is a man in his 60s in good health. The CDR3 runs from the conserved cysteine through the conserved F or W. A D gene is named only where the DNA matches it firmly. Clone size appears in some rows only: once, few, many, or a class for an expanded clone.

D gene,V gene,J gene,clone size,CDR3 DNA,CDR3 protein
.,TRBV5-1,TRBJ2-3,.,TGCGCCAGCAGCTTGGGAGCGGCAGATACGCAGTATTTT,CASSLGAADTQYF
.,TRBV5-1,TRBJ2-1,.,TGCGCCAGCAGCTTGGTCGTTCTGGCGGGTTGGTCCTACAATGAGCAGTTCTTC,CASSLVVLAGWSYNEQFF
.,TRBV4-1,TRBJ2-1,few,TGCGCCAGCAGCCAAGGGCTTAGCTTCTCCTACAATGAGCAGTTCTTC,CASSQGLSFSYNEQFF
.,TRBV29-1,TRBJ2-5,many,TGCAGCGTTGGAGGAAGTCTAGCCGAGACCCAGTACTTC,CSVGGSLAETQYF
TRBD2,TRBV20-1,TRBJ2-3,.,TGCAGCACGGGGGGGGGCACAGATACGCAGTATTTT,CSTGGGTDTQYF
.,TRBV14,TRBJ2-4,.,TGTGCCAGCAGCCAAGCAAGGGGAGCCATTCAGTACTTC,CASSQARGAIQYF
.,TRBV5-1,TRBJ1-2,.,TGCGCCAGCAGCTCCGGATTGGGGACGGGGGAGAAGGATAACTATGGCTACACCTTC,CASSSGLGTGEKDNYGYTF
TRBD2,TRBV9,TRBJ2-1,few,TGTGCCAGCAGCGTCTCCGGACTAGCGAGCAATGAGCAGTTCTTC,CASSVSGLASNEQFF
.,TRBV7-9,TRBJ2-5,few,TGTGCCAGCAGCTTGTCGGGGGACGAGACCCAGTACTTC,CASSLSGDETQYF
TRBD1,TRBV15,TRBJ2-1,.,TGTGCCACCAGCACGCGGACAGGGGTGAATGAGCAGTTCTTC,CATSTRTGVNEQFF
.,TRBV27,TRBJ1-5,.,TGTGCCAGCAGTGTACAACAGGGACGGCAGCCCCAGCATTTT,CASSVQQGRQPQHF
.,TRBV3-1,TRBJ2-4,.,TGTGCCAGCAGTCAGCGACAGGGACTAGCCAAAAACATTCAGTACTTC,CASSQRQGLAKNIQYF
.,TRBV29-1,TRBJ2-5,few,TGCAGCGTTCGACAAACCCCAAAAGAGACCCAGTACTTC,CSVRQTPKETQYF
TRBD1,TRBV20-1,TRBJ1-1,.,TGCAGTGCTAGACCCCGGACAGGGACTGAAGCTTTCTTT,CSARPRTGTEAFF
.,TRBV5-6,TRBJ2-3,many,TGTGCCAGCAGAACTTTGAACAGGGCAGATACGCAGTATTTT,CASRTLNRADTQYF
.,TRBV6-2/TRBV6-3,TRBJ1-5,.,TGTGCCAGCAGCCTAACAGGGTTCGTTCAGCCCCAGCATTTT,CASSLTGFVQPQHF
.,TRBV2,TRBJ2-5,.,TGTGCCAGCACTTACGGGGCGGTTCTGGGGACCCAGTACTTC,CASTYGAVLGTQYF
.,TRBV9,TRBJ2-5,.,TGTGCCAGCAGCGTAACGCAGAACGGGGAGACCCAGTACTTC,CASSVTQNGETQYF
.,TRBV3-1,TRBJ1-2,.,TGTGCCAGCAGCGAAACAGATACCTATGGCTACACCTTC,CASSETDTYGYTF
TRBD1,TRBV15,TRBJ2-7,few,TGTGCCACCAGCCGGGACAGGGCACCTACCGAGCAGTACTTC,CATSRDRAPTEQYF
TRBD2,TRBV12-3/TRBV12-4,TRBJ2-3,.,TGTGCCAGCAGCTCACATGGGGGGGGGGTAACAGATACGCAGTATTTT,CASSSHGGGVTDTQYF
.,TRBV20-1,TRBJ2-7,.,TGCAGTGCTAGACTACAGGCGGGTCCCTACGAGCAGTACTTC,CSARLQAGPYEQYF
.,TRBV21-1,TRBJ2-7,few,TGTGCCAGCAGCAAATATAGGGGGGGCAGCTCAGGAAACGAGCAGTACTTC,CASSKYRGGSSGNEQYF
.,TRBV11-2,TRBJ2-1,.,TGTGCCAGCAGCTTAAGGGGGGCCCTCCCAAACAATGAGCAGTTCTTC,CASSLRGALPNNEQFF
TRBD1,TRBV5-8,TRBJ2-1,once,TGTGCCAGCAGTTTTGGACAGGTATACAATGAGCAGTTCTTC,CASSFGQVYNEQFF
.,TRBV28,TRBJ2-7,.,TGTGCCAGCAGTTTGGTTTGGGACATATACGAGCAGTACTTC,CASSLVWDIYEQYF
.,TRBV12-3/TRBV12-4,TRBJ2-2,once,TGTGCCAGCAGTTGGGGGACCCTAAACACCGGGGAGCTGTTTTTT,CASSWGTLNTGELFF
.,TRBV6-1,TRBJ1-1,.,TGTGCCAGCAGTGAGATGACCGGAGTCAGGGAAAGGGCTGAAGCTTTCTTT,CASSEMTGVRERAEAFF
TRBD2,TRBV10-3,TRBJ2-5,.,TGTGTCATCACGGGGGGGCCTTGGGAGACCCAGTACTTC,CVITGGPWETQYF
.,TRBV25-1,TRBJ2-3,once,TGTGCCAGCAGTGGGGGACCGGGCACAGATACGCAGTATTTT,CASSGGPGTDTQYF
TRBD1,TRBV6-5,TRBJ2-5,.,TGTGCCAGCAGGAACAGGGGGGCAGAGACCCAGTACTTC,CASRNRGAETQYF
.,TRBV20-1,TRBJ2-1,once,TGCAGTGCTAGAGAAGGAGTCGGCGGGGCCGGTTTCTCCTGCAATGAGCAGTTCTTC,CSAREGVGGAGFSCNEQFF
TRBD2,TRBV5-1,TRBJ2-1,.,TGCGCCACCCAGACTAGCGGGGGGCAGGGGGAGCAGTTCTTC,CATQTSGGQGEQFF
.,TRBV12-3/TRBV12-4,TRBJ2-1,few,TGTGCCAGCAGCACAGCCCAACAGGGTATTCGGGCCAATGAGCAGTTCTTC,CASSTAQQGIRANEQFF
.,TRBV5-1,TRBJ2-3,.,TGCGCCAGCAGCTCCGCTAGCGACCTCACAGATACGCAGTATTTT,CASSSASDLTDTQYF
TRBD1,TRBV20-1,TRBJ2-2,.,TGCAGTGCAACGGGACAGGGCGGTATCGCGAACACCGGGGAGCTGTTTTTT,CSATGQGGIANTGELFF
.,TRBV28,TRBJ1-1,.,TGTGCCAGCACCCATCCGTGGGACACTGAAGCTTTCTTT,CASTHPWDTEAFF
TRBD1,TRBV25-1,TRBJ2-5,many,TGTGCCAGCAGTATCTCAGGGGGCGCAGAGACCCAGTACTTC,CASSISGGAETQYF
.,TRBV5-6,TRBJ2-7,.,TGTGCCAGCAGCACTGGCTACGTGCTCTACGAGCAGTACTTC,CASSTGYVLYEQYF
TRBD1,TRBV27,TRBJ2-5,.,TGTGCCAGCACAGGGGGCCCCCAAGAGACCCAGTACTTC,CASTGGPQETQYF